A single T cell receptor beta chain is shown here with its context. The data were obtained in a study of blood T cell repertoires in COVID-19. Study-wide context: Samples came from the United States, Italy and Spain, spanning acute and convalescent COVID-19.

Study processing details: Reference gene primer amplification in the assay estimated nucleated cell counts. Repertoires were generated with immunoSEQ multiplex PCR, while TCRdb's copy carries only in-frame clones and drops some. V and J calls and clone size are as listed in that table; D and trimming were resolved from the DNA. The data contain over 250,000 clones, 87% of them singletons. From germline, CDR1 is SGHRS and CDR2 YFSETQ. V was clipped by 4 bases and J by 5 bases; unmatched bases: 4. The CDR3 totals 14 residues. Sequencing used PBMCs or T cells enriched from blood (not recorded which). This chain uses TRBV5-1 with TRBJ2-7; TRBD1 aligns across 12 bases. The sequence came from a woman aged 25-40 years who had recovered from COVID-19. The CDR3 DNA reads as TGCGCCAGCAGCCCCGGGACAGGGGGCAACGAGCAGTACTTC. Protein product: CASSPGTGGNEQYF.